This T cell receptor beta chain was identified in a study of cytomegalovirus exposure and HLA in healthy donors. General study results and limits: Later, an analysis found that common viral pathogens appeared to be linked with several of the most significant clusters. HLA restriction was apparent for most CMV-associated TCR beta chains in a later analysis.

In this sample, this clone turned up once. What it binds is not known. The CDR3 is 15 amino acids. V trimming: 1 base; J trimming: 0 bases; junction bases outside the gene matches: 3. Per the germline V gene, CDR1 is SGHNT and CDR2 is YENEEA. Use of 60 Vbeta and 13 Jbeta primers characterized the PCR. The table came from immunoSEQ multiplex PCR; TCRdb's copy has only in-frame clones and leaves some out. The sample comprises approximately 54,000 clones, more than 65% of which are singletons, and 3% rests with the top ten. The chain joins TRBV11-3 to TRBJ2-7; the match to TRBD1 covers 7 bases. Sequencing was done on a sample of PBMCs. This TCR derives from a woman between 18 and 29 years old in good health and CMV-seronegative. The CDR3 is CASSLAGTDSYEQYF. The CDR3 coding sequence is TGTGCCAGCAGCTTAGCGGGGACAGACTCCTACGAGCAGTACTTC.